This T cell receptor (beta chain) is drawn from a study of blood T cell repertoires in COVID-19. Across the whole study: Samples taken during acute and convalescent COVID-19 were collected in the United States, Italy and Spain. T cells, B-cell-depleted T cells, or PBMCs provided the cDNA or gDNA that served as material.

Trimming pared 3 bases from V and 5 bases from J, leaving 18 bases between. The V gene's germline CDR1 is SGHRS and CDR2 YFSETQ. This CDR3 spans 16 amino acids. Assay used: immunoSEQ multiplex PCR; TCRdb lists only in-frame clones, some missing. The sample records 250,000 or so clones, about 84% being singletons. Participant age was roughly 18 to 89 years, and participants resided in 24 US areas. Cohort assignment relied on participant-reported clinical history. This receptor was taken from a man aged 60-69 years who had recovered from COVID-19. Sequenced: PBMCs or T cells enriched from blood (not recorded which). V is TRBV5-1 and J is TRBJ2-1; TRBD1 might be the D (6 bases). The CDR3: CASSSSAGTRDNEQFF. The DNA of the CDR3 is TGCGCCAGCAGCTCATCTGCCGGGACAAGAGACAATGAGCAGTTCTTC.